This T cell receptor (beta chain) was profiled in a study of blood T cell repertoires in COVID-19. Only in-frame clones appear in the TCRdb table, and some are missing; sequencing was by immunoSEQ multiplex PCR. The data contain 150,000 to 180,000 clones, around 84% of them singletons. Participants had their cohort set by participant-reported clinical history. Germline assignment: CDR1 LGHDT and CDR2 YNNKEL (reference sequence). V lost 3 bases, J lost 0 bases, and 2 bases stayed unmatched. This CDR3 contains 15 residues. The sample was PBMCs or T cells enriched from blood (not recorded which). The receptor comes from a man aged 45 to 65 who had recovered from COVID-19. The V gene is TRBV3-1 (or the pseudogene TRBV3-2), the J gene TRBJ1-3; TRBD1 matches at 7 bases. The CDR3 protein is CASSQNRGSGNTIYF. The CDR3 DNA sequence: TGTGCCAGCAGCCAGAACAGGGGCTCTGGAAACACCATATATTTT.